This T cell receptor (beta chain) was recorded in a study of blood T cell repertoires in COVID-19. Study as a whole: T cells, B-cell-depleted T cells, or PBMCs provided the cDNA or gDNA that served as material.

The CDR3 has 14 amino acids. CDR1 and CDR2 (germline): MGHRA, YSYEKL. Between the trimmed V and J ends, which lost 3 bases and 1 base, there was a span of 10 bases. The authors' processing: Amplification from reference gene primers served as the basis for estimated nucleated cell counts. Libraries were prepared by immunoSEQ multiplex PCR; TCRdb keeps only in-frame clonotypes and omits some of them. For V, J and clone size, that table is used; D and trimming come from the DNA. The table shows about 150,000 clones, with about four fifths occurring only once. The sample was peripheral blood. The genes are TRBV4-1 and TRBJ2-7, with D possibly TRBD2 on 6 matching bases. This TCR was sampled from an elderly woman with acute or convalescent COVID-19. The CDR3 sequence is CASSQGDWSYEQYF. The DNA of the CDR3 is TGCGCCAGCAGCCAGGGGGACTGGTCCTACGAGCAGTACTTC.